The 7 T cell receptor beta chains below come from one sample, sequenced in a study of blood T cell repertoires in COVID-19. Generated by immunoSEQ multiplex PCR, the TCRdb table keeps only in-frame clones and is missing some. This sample has a few hundred thousand clones, with nearly 90% found just once. The sample taken for sequencing was PBMCs or T cells enriched from blood (not recorded which). These receptors all stem from a woman between 45 and 65 years old who had been exposed to COVID-19.

The V gene is TRBV2, the J gene TRBJ2-7, with unresolved D. The CDR3 is 11 residues long. Germline lookup yields CDR1 SNHLY and CDR2 FYNNEI. V lost 8 bases to trimming and J lost 2 bases, with 7 bases between them. The CDR3 is CASFVTYEQYF. The CDR3 region has the DNA TGTGCCAGCTTCGTTACCTACGAGCAGTACTTC. Complete variable domain (other parts from reference TRBV2 and TRBJ2-7): EPEVTQTPSHQVTQMGQEVILRCVPISNHLYFYWYRQILGQKVEFLVSFYNNEISEKSEIFDDQFSVERPDGSNFTLKIRSTKLEDSAMYFCASFVTYEQYFGPGTRLTVT.

The chain joins TRBV24-1 to TRBJ2-2; possibly TRBD2 for D (5 bases). The CDR3 extends over 14 amino acids. From germline, CDR1 is KGHDR and CDR2 SFDVKD. Trimming cost V 0 bases and J 6 bases, with 7 bases left between them. CDR3 residues: CATSDLLEAGELFF. CDR3 nucleotides: TGTGCCACCAGTGATTTGCTGGAGGCCGGGGAGCTGTTTTTT.

The gene calls are TRBV7-9 and TRBJ2-6; D is unclear. Germline CDR1 reads SEHNR; CDR2 reads FQNEAQ (reference sequence). The CDR3 is 15 residues long. Trimming took off 7 bases at V and 0 bases at J, with 10 bases between the two ends. This chain's CDR3 is CASKEFLSGANVLTF. The DNA for the CDR3 is TGTGCCAGCAAGGAGTTCCTCTCTGGGGCCAACGTCCTGACTTTC.

This sequence joins TRBV6-5 and TRBJ2-7, with a weak D call TRBD2 (5 bases). V shed 2 bases and J shed 3 bases, with 17 bases lying between them. Germline assignment: CDR1 MNHEY and CDR2 SVGAGI. There are 16 residues in the CDR3. CDR3 region: CASSYLLPGYLYEQYF. Here the CDR3 DNA reads TGTGCCAGCAGTTACCTCCTTCCGGGATACCTCTACGAGCAGTACTTC.

This clone was found a few times. CDR3 nucleotides: TGTGCCATCAGTGAGTCGGGGGCCACCGGGGAGCTGTTTTTT. Protein sequence: CAISESGATGELFF. This chain uses TRBV10-3 with TRBJ2-2; perhaps TRBD1 as D (6 bases). The CDR3 extends over 14 amino acids. Germline lookup yields CDR1 ENHRY and CDR2 SYGVKD. The V gene lost 0 bases and the J gene lost 4 bases, with 6 bases spanning the gap.

The rearrangement links TRBV28 to TRBJ2-7, with D possibly being TRBD2 (5 bases). Per germline, CDR1 MDHEN and CDR2 SYDVKM. This CDR3 is built from 14 residues. Trimming cost V 7 bases and J 2 bases, with 15 bases left between them. The CDR3 nucleotides are TGTGCCAGCACCCGCCCGGCGGGCACCTACGAGCAGTACTTC. Its translation is CASTRPAGTYEQYF. Variable domain in full (rest from reference TRBV28 and TRBJ2-7): DVKVTQSSRYLVKRTGEKVFLECVQDMDHENMFWYRQDPGLGLRLIYFSYDVKMKEKGDIPEGYSVSREKKERFSLILESASTNQTSMYLCASTRPAGTYEQYFGPGTRLTVT.

This chain joins TRBV4-1 and TRBJ2-7; 9 nucleotides line up with TRBD1. Germline lookup yields CDR1 MGHRA and CDR2 YSYEKL. The CDR3 loop spans 15 amino acids. V gave up 3 bases and J gave up 9 bases; unmatched junction bases: 12. This chain's CDR3 is CASSQVGQGTAGQYF. In DNA form, the CDR3 reads TGCGCCAGCAGCCAGGTGGGACAGGGTACAGCCGGGCAGTACTTC.